Listed here are 21 T cell receptor beta chains from one sample, sequenced in a study of T-cell memory formation after mild COVID-19. TCRdb used MiXCR to reprocess the 5' RACE reads, holding one entry per CDR3 protein. The table lists roughly 240,000 distinct CDR3 sequences, 15% to 20% of them singletons. Sequencing input: PBMCs or a T cell subset sorted from them (not recorded which). The receptors stem from a man between 18 and 35 years old who had mild COVID-19 (a few samples of this study predate the infection). Cell type and time point are not known.

For this clonotype: An end of the junction differs from the germline gene, which may be a read error. This sequence joins TRBV6-6 and TRBJ2-3; D is undetermined. The CDR3 has 11 residues. Germline CDR1 and CDR2: MNHNY and SVGAGI (reference sequence). The CDR3 reads CSVEDTDTQYF. CDR3 in DNA: TGCAGTGTCGAGGACACAGATACGCAGTATTTT.

This clonotype was counted between two and nine times. The chain carries TRBV21-1 and TRBJ2-3; TRBD2, the table's D call, lacks a check against the DNA. TRBV21-1 counts as a pseudogene. The CDR3 runs 20 residues. The CDR3 loop reads CASSARRLAGGPRSTDTQYF. Written as DNA, the CDR3 is TGTGCCAGCAGCGCCAGGCGGCTAGCGGGGGGGCCTCGGAGCACAGATACGCAGTATTTT.

This clonotype was seen a handful of times. The V and J genes are TRBV6-5 and TRBJ2-2, with D unclear. Looked up from germline, CDR1 is MNHEY and CDR2 is SVGAGI. Between the trimmed V and J ends, which lost 7 bases and 0 bases, there was a span of 6 bases. The CDR3 consists of 13 residues. CDR3 sequence reads: CASTEPNTGELFF. The CDR3 DNA follows: TGTGCCAGCACAGAGCCGAACACCGGGGAGCTGTTTTTT.

The V gene is TRBV7-8, the J gene TRBJ2-6, with TRBD2 identical over 9 bases. Germline CDR1 SGHVS, CDR2 FQNEAQ. The V segment lost 4 bases and the J segment 3 bases; nucleotides outside the gene matches: 10. The CDR3 covers 18 residues. The CDR3 here is CASSSVGLAGGGANVLTF. The CDR3 region has the DNA TGTGCCAGCAGCTCCGTGGGACTAGCAGGAGGTGGGGCCAACGTCCTGACTTTC.

The chain is built from TRBV27 and TRBJ1-2, with 8 bases fitting TRBD1. Trimming cost V 2 bases and J 9 bases; bases outside gene matches: 17. The CDR3 consists of 17 residues. Germline CDR1 reads MNHEY; CDR2 reads SMNVEV (reference sequence). CDR3 region: CASSLIGPGQGLNSYTF. CDR3 sequence (DNA): TGTGCCAGCAGTTTAATTGGCCCAGGACAGGGACTTAATAGCTACACCTTC.

This clonotype was found a few times. The chain employs TRBV12-3 or TRBV12-4 and TRBJ1-1; D not resolved. The V and J ends lost 1 base and 3 bases respectively, with 9 bases between them. The CDR3 length is 14 residues. The CDR3 loop is CASSLEDHYTEAFF. The CDR3 nucleotides are TGTGCCAGCAGTTTAGAGGACCATTACACTGAAGCTTTCTTT.

This clonotype was counted between two and nine times. The chain couples TRBV11-2 to TRBJ1-3; 10 bases map to TRBD1. The trim removed 5 bases at V and 0 bases at J, leaving 7 bases unmatched. Looked up from germline, CDR1 is SGHAT and CDR2 is FQNNGV. The CDR3 is made up of 17 amino acids. CDR3 DNA: TGTGCCAGCAGCCCTTGGACAGGGGGATTCTCTGGAAACACCATATATTTT. Translating gives CASSPWTGGFSGNTIYF.

This clonotype came up a few times. V and J are TRBV15 and TRBJ2-5, with D perhaps given as TRBD1 or TRBD2 (5 bases each). The V end lost 3 bases, the J end lost 3 bases, and 20 bases lay between the germline ends. CDR1 LNHNV and CDR2 YYDKDF come from the germline V gene (reference sequence). The CDR3 length is 17 residues. CDR3 DNA sequence: TGTGCCACCAGCAGGACCGGGGCCTTCCCCTTCAAAGAGACCCAGTACTTC. Translated, it gives CATSRTGAFPFKETQYF.

The gene calls are TRBV5-1 and TRBJ2-4, with 9 bases that match TRBD1. The length of the CDR3 is 14 residues. Trimming removed 4 bases from V and 8 bases from J; junction bases left unmatched: 7. The V gene's germline CDR1 is SGHRS and CDR2 YFSETQ. The CDR3 DNA sequence: TGCGCCAGCAGCCCCGGGACAGGGCCGGACATTCAGTACTTC. Translating gives CASSPGTGPDIQYF.

This clonotype was recorded a few times. The chain employs TRBV4-1 and TRBJ1-1, with unresolved D. Germline CDR1 MGHRA, CDR2 YSYEKL. The CDR3 is 15 amino acids. Deletions cut 4 bases from V and 1 base from J, with 13 bases between. The CDR3 is CASSPTSLENTEAFF. CDR3 bases: TGCGCCAGCAGCCCTACATCTTTGGAGAACACTGAAGCTTTCTTT.

In its sample, this clonotype was seen many times. The rearrangement joins TRBV4-3 to TRBJ2-1, with TRBD2 matching over 9 bases. The CDR3 runs to 15 residues. Germline V lookup: CDR1 LGHNA, CDR2 YSLEER. The J segment lost 4 bases and the V segment lost 3 bases, leaving 4 bases of the junction unmatched. The DNA for the CDR3 is TGCGCCAGCAGCCATGGGACTAGCAGTTACAATGAGCAGTTCTTC. This gives the protein CASSHGTSSYNEQFF.

This clonotype turned up a few times. The V and J genes are TRBV7-6 and TRBJ1-6; D unresolved. Looked up from germline, CDR1 is SGHVS and CDR2 is FNYEAQ. The CDR3 length is 14 residues. The V and J ends lost 2 bases and 9 bases respectively, with 11 bases between them. The CDR3 region is CASSLSEGSSPLHF. In DNA, the CDR3 is TGTGCCAGCAGCTTAAGTGAAGGGAGTTCACCCCTCCACTTT.

The V and J genes are TRBV4-2 and TRBJ2-7, with 10 positions matching TRBD2. The CDR3 is 16 amino acids. V lost 0 bases, J lost 3 bases, and 5 bases stayed unmatched. CDR1 is LGHNA, CDR2 YNFKEQ, per germline. The CDR3 spells CASSQEASGGIYEQYF. For the CDR3, the DNA is TGTGCCAGCAGCCAAGAGGCTAGCGGGGGCATCTACGAGCAGTACTTC.

This clonotype was found a few times. The chain joins TRBV28 to TRBJ1-4; 7 bases agree with TRBD1. V dropped 6 bases and J dropped 5; count of bases not matched to a gene: 6. CDR3 length: 14 residues. Germline assignment: CDR1 MDHEN and CDR2 SYDVKM. The CDR3 spells CASSTGTVNEKLFF. The CDR3 coding sequence is TGTGCCAGCAGCACCGGGACAGTGAATGAAAAACTGTTTTTT.

The chain carries TRBV18 and TRBJ2-7; D may be TRBD1 (5 bases). Trimming took off 3 bases at V and 4 bases at J, with 10 bases between the two ends. This CDR3 region has 13 residues. Germline V gene lookup returns CDR1 KGHSH and CDR2 LQKENI. CDR3 amino acids: CASSPQGPYEQYV. In DNA form, the CDR3 reads TGTGCCAGCTCACCCCAGGGTCCTTACGAGCAGTACGTC.

The V gene is TRBV5-5, the J gene TRBJ1-1; the D gene is possibly TRBD1 (6 bases). CDR3 length: 14 amino acids. The V and J ends lost 3 bases and 8 bases respectively, with 17 bases between them. Germline V gene sequence: CDR1 SGHKS, CDR2 YYEKEE (reference sequence). Written as DNA, the CDR3 is TGTGCCAGCAGCTACCCGACAGGCGCAACCGAAGCTTTCTTT. As protein: CASSYPTGATEAFF.

This clonotype was seen a few times. The rearrangement links TRBV7-9 to TRBJ1-3; no firm D call. The germline V and J ends were trimmed by 1 base and 2 bases, with 3 bases remaining between them. The CDR3 consists of 13 residues. Germline values: CDR1 SEHNR, CDR2 FQNEAQ (reference sequence). The CDR3 coding sequence is TGTGCCAGCAGCTTAGTTGCTGGAAACACCATATATTTT. It yields the protein CASSLVAGNTIYF.

Only a few counts were recorded for this clonotype. The CDR3 DNA reads TGTGCCAGCGGAAGGGACAGGGGCTACGAGCAGTACGTC. It codes for CASGRDRGYEQYV. The genes are TRBV21-1 and TRBJ2-7; the table's D gene call, TRBD1, was not cross checked with the DNA. TRBV21-1 is classified as a pseudogene. The length of the CDR3 is 13 residues.

This clonotype was seen once. The chain recombines TRBV4-1 with TRBJ1-2; no firm D call. The CDR3 spans 12 residues. Looked up from germline, CDR1 is MGHRA and CDR2 is YSYEKL. V shed 2 bases and J shed 4 bases, with 5 bases lying between them. This CDR3 reads CASSQQSYGYTF. CDR3 coding DNA: TGCGCCAGCAGCCAACAGAGCTATGGCTACACCTTC.

CDR3 sequence (DNA): TGTGCCAGCAGTCTGAGGACAGGGGGTAATGGCTACACCTTC. Protein product: CASSLRTGGNGYTF. The chain uses TRBV12-3 or TRBV12-4 and TRBJ1-2; 10 bases agree with TRBD1. V lost 5 bases and J lost 6; bases outside the gene matches: 6. The CDR3 consists of 14 residues.

V usage is TRBV7-2 and J usage is TRBJ1-1, with a tentative D call TRBD1 (5 bases). With 4 bases removed from V and 8 bases from J, the gap between germline ends came to 14 bases. Germline CDR1 and CDR2: SGHTA and FQGNSA. The CDR3 has 13 amino acids. The CDR3 bases are TGTGCCAGCAGCTACCTTCTTAGGGGCGAAGCTTTCTTT. Translation gives CASSYLLRGEAFF.